The 7 T cell receptor beta chains below were found in one sample sequenced in a study of tumor and adjacent non-tumor tissue in lung cancer. Three rounds of nested PCR, following a modified ARM-PCR protocol, produced the TCRbeta library. Using its own MiXCR run on the multiplex PCR reads, TCRdb lists one record per CDR3 protein. In the table there are about 200,000 distinct CDR3 sequences, 70% to 75% of which are singletons. This sample's RNA came from whole unsorted tissue. Sequenced: lung tumor tissue. These receptors were taken from a man in his 60s with non-small cell lung cancer.

This clonotype was observed a few times. The gene calls are TRBV4-1 and TRBJ2-5, with 11 bases aligning to TRBD2. V lost 0 bases and J lost 2; bases outside the gene matches: 5. CDR1 and CDR2 (germline): MGHRA, YSYEKL. The CDR3 sequence is 17 residues long. Here the CDR3 DNA reads TGCGCCAGCAGCCAAGATAAAGGGACTAGCGGTCAAGAGACCCAGTACTTC. This codes for CASSQDKGTSGQETQYF.

This clonotype turned up a few times. Relative to the germline gene, one junction end is altered; a read error may explain this. The chain links TRBV20-1 to TRBJ2-3, with TRBD2 matching over 7 bases. Germline V gene lookup returns CDR1 DFQATT and CDR2 SNEGSKA (reference sequence). The CDR3 length is 16 residues. The CDR3 DNA sequence: TGCAGTGCTAGAGGATGGGAGGGTGGGAGCATAGATACGCAGTATTTT. The encoded protein is CSARGWEGGSIDTQYF.

The count of this clonotype is one. This sequence may be a read error, since a much larger clone differs from it by one base. J is TRBJ2-7 and V is TRBV4-1; 8 positions agree with TRBD1. From germline, CDR1 is MGHRA and CDR2 YSYEKL. The CDR3 spans 15 residues. The CDR3 region is CASNQEDRASYEQYF. CDR3 DNA sequence: TGCGCCAGCAACCAAGAGGACAGGGCCTCCTACGAGCAGTACTTC.

Regarding this clonotype: The junction shows a germline mismatch at one end, possibly a read error. The V and J genes are TRBV20-1 and TRBJ2-7, with 9 nucleotides matching TRBD2. CDR1 is DFQATT, CDR2 SNEGSKA, per germline (reference sequence). The CDR3 runs to 13 residues. The CDR3 here is CSDRGRGGYDQYF. CDR3 in DNA: TGCAGTGATAGAGGGCGGGGGGGCTACGACCAGTACTTC.

Note on this clonotype: This may be a read error, as it is one base from a much larger clone. V and J are TRBV6-2 or TRBV6-3 and TRBJ1-3; D not certain. CDR3 length: 16 residues. Looked up from germline, CDR1 is MNHEY and CDR2 is SVGEGT. CDR3 loop: CASSYAPLISGNTINF. CDR3 in DNA: TGTGCCAGCAGTTACGCGCCACTAATCTCTGGAAACACCATAAATTTT.

Comments on this clonotype: Given a much more abundant clone one base away, this may be a read error. V is TRBV29-1 and J is TRBJ2-7, with 12 bases identical to TRBD2. The V segment lost 6 bases and the J segment 5 bases; nucleotides outside the gene matches: 5. Germline values: CDR1 SQVTM, CDR2 ANQGSEA. CDR3 length: 13 residues. In nucleotides, the CDR3 is TGCAGCGTCCCACTAGCGGGAGGTGACGAGCAGTACTTC. Encoded protein: CSVPLAGGDEQYF.

Concerning this clonotype: An end of the junction does not agree with germline; a read error may underlie this. This chain joins TRBV4-1 and TRBJ2-1; D might be TRBD2 (6 bases). Looked up from germline, CDR1 is MGHRA and CDR2 is YSYEKL. CDR3 length: 17 amino acids. The CDR3 sequence is CASSQDPHGGSYNGQFF. The CDR3 coding sequence is TGCGCCAGCAGCCAAGATCCCCATGGGGGGTCCTACAATGGGCAGTTCTTC.